The rows below give T cell receptor beta chains drawn from one sample of a study of blood T cell repertoires in COVID-19. Libraries were prepared by immunoSEQ multiplex PCR; TCRdb keeps only in-frame clonotypes and omits some of them. The sample consists of 650,000 to 800,000 clones, 85% to 90% of them appearing once. The sequencing input was peripheral blood. These TCRs come from a woman aged 18-29 years with acute or convalescent COVID-19. CDR3s include the opening cysteine and the closing phenylalanine or tryptophan. Each record gives: CDR3 protein, CDR3 DNA, CDR3 length, J gene, clone size, D gene, V gene. A D gene is named only where the DNA matches it firmly. Expanded clones are given a class, and other clones once, few, many or no size at all.

CDR3aa: CASSPRNTEAFF
CDR3nt: TGTGCCAGCTCACCCAGGAACACTGAAGCTTTCTTT
len: 12
j_gene: TRBJ1-1
abundance: -
d_gene: -
v_gene: TRBV18

CDR3aa: CASRPVRTGNGYGYTF
CDR3nt: TGTGCAAGTCGCCCCGTCCGGACAGGCAATGGCTATGGCTACACCTTC
len: 16
j_gene: TRBJ1-2
abundance: -
d_gene: -
v_gene: TRBV12-2

CDR3aa: CASSMLTVLNTIYF
CDR3nt: TGTGCCAGTAGTATGCTGACAGTCTTAAACACCATATATTTT
len: 14
j_gene: TRBJ1-3
abundance: -
d_gene: -
v_gene: TRBV19

CDR3aa: CASSQDPGPGNTIYF
CDR3nt: TGTGCCAGCAGCCAAGATCCGGGTCCTGGAAACACCATATATTTT
len: 15
j_gene: TRBJ1-3
abundance: -
d_gene: -
v_gene: TRBV3-1/TRBV3-2

CDR3aa: CASSLTGVHGYTF
CDR3nt: TGTGCCAGCAGCTTGACAGGGGTCCATGGCTACACCTTC
len: 13
j_gene: TRBJ1-2
abundance: -
d_gene: TRBD1
v_gene: TRBV7-2

CDR3aa: CASRGAHSYNSPLHF
CDR3nt: TGTGCCAGCAGGGGGGCCCACTCCTATAATTCACCCCTCCACTTT
len: 15
j_gene: TRBJ1-6
abundance: -
d_gene: -
v_gene: TRBV6-5

CDR3aa: CASGQFWGGTDTQYF
CDR3nt: TGTGCCAGCGGTCAATTTTGGGGAGGCACAGATACGCAGTATTTT
len: 15
j_gene: TRBJ2-3
abundance: -
d_gene: -
v_gene: TRBV9

CDR3aa: CASSTGTAPWPQHF
CDR3nt: TGTGCCAGCAGCACCGGGACAGCCCCCTGGCCCCAGCATTTT
len: 14
j_gene: TRBJ1-5
abundance: -
d_gene: TRBD1
v_gene: TRBV5-6

CDR3aa: CASSLVRGSGNTIYF
CDR3nt: TGTGCCAGCAGCTTAGTACGGGGGTCCGGAAACACCATATATTTT
len: 15
j_gene: TRBJ1-3
abundance: -
d_gene: -
v_gene: TRBV7-2

CDR3aa: CASSERIAGVTDTQYF
CDR3nt: TGTGCCAGCAGTGAACGTATAGCGGGGGTCACAGATACGCAGTATTTT
len: 16
j_gene: TRBJ2-3
abundance: -
d_gene: TRBD2
v_gene: TRBV2

CDR3aa: CASSLLSSRGGNTEAFF
CDR3nt: TGCGCCAGCAGCTTGCTGTCTTCCAGAGGGGGAAACACTGAAGCTTTCTTT
len: 17
j_gene: TRBJ1-1
abundance: -
d_gene: -
v_gene: TRBV5-1

CDR3aa: CASSFGPWEQYF
CDR3nt: TGTGCCAGCAGTTTTGGCCCTTGGGAGCAGTACTTC
len: 12
j_gene: TRBJ2-7
abundance: -
d_gene: -
v_gene: TRBV12-3/TRBV12-4

CDR3aa: CASSLRQGNTEAFF
CDR3nt: TGCGCCAGCAGCCTCCGACAGGGGAACACTGAAGCTTTCTTT
len: 14
j_gene: TRBJ1-1
abundance: -
d_gene: TRBD1
v_gene: TRBV4-3

CDR3aa: CASSVPATLAGDPSSYEQYF
CDR3nt: TGTGCCAGCAGCGTACCTGCAACTCTTGCAGGGGACCCCTCCTCCTACGAGCAGTACTTC
len: 20
j_gene: TRBJ2-7
abundance: -
d_gene: -
v_gene: TRBV9

CDR3aa: CASSQDYRGAGYGYTF
CDR3nt: TGCGCCAGCAGCCAAGATTATCGGGGGGCCGGGTATGGCTACACCTTC
len: 16
j_gene: TRBJ1-2
abundance: -
d_gene: -
v_gene: TRBV4-3

CDR3aa: CASSTSQGSSGNTIYF
CDR3nt: TGTGCCAGCAGCACGTCACAGGGAAGTTCTGGAAACACCATATATTTT
len: 16
j_gene: TRBJ1-3
abundance: -
d_gene: -
v_gene: TRBV7-9

CDR3aa: CSVEAGWGTQYF
CDR3nt: TGCAGCGTTGAGGCGGGTTGGGGGACCCAGTACTTC
len: 12
j_gene: TRBJ2-5
abundance: -
d_gene: -
v_gene: TRBV29-1

CDR3aa: CASSHRTGENIQYF
CDR3nt: TGTGCCAGCAGCCACCGCACAGGGGAAAACATTCAGTACTTC
len: 14
j_gene: TRBJ2-4
abundance: -
d_gene: TRBD1
v_gene: TRBV4-2

CDR3aa: CATDKLVENTIYF
CDR3nt: TGTGCCACCGACAAGTTGGTCGAAAACACCATATATTTT
len: 13
j_gene: TRBJ1-3
abundance: -
d_gene: -
v_gene: TRBV2

CDR3aa: CSASYTFF
CDR3nt: TGCAGTGCTAGTTATACTTTCTTT
len: 8
j_gene: TRBJ1-1
abundance: -
d_gene: -
v_gene: TRBV20-1

CDR3aa: CATRRGSATEAFF
CDR3nt: TGTGCCACCAGGCGCGGGTCTGCCACTGAAGCTTTCTTT
len: 13
j_gene: TRBJ1-1
abundance: -
d_gene: -
v_gene: TRBV24-1

CDR3aa: CASSSTHGYTF
CDR3nt: TGCGCCAGCAGCTCGACACATGGCTACACCTTC
len: 11
j_gene: TRBJ1-2
abundance: -
d_gene: -
v_gene: TRBV5-1

CDR3aa: CASRDPGQGYNSPLHF
CDR3nt: TGTGCCAGCAGAGACCCGGGACAGGGGTATAATTCACCCCTCCACTTT
len: 16
j_gene: TRBJ1-6
abundance: -
d_gene: TRBD1
v_gene: TRBV2

CDR3aa: CASSLQGLGTDTQYF
CDR3nt: TGTGCCAGCAGCCTACAGGGTTTGGGCACAGATACGCAGTATTTT
len: 15
j_gene: TRBJ2-3
abundance: -
d_gene: -
v_gene: TRBV5-8

CDR3aa: CASSLDPIGDTIYF
CDR3nt: TGTGCCAGCAGCTTGGACCCGATTGGAGACACCATATATTTT
len: 14
j_gene: TRBJ1-3
abundance: -
d_gene: -
v_gene: TRBV5-4

CDR3aa: CASSLMASGGGETQYF
CDR3nt: TGCGCCAGCAGCTTGATGGCTAGCGGGGGAGGGGAGACCCAGTACTTC
len: 16
j_gene: TRBJ2-5
abundance: -
d_gene: TRBD2
v_gene: TRBV5-1

CDR3aa: CASSHPLDTEHTEAFF
CDR3nt: TGTGCCAGCAGCCACCCCCTTGACACAGAACACACTGAAGCTTTCTTT
len: 16
j_gene: TRBJ1-1
abundance: -
d_gene: -
v_gene: TRBV7-8

CDR3aa: CASTSRTGVSGYTF
CDR3nt: TGTGCCAGCACCTCCCGGACAGGGGTGAGCGGCTACACCTTC
len: 14
j_gene: TRBJ1-2
abundance: few
d_gene: TRBD1
v_gene: TRBV27

CDR3aa: CATSDQGQPQHF
CDR3nt: TGTGCCACCAGTGATCAGGGTCAGCCCCAGCATTTT
len: 12
j_gene: TRBJ1-5
abundance: -
d_gene: -
v_gene: TRBV24-1

CDR3aa: CASSLSFADRGFVNTEAFF
CDR3nt: TGTGCCAGCAGTTTATCTTTTGCGGACAGGGGGTTCGTAAACACTGAAGCTTTCTTT
len: 19
j_gene: TRBJ1-1
abundance: -
d_gene: TRBD1
v_gene: TRBV27

CDR3aa: CASSNQGSEAFF
CDR3nt: TGCGCCAGCAGTAATCAGGGATCTGAAGCTTTCTTT
len: 12
j_gene: TRBJ1-1
abundance: -
d_gene: -
v_gene: TRBV10-1

CDR3aa: CASSEGAVYGYTF
CDR3nt: TGTGCCAGCAGCGAGGGGGCTGTCTATGGCTACACCTTC
len: 13
j_gene: TRBJ1-2
abundance: once
d_gene: TRBD1
v_gene: TRBV6-5

CDR3aa: CASSIAGPSSYNSPLHF
CDR3nt: TGTGCCAGTAGTATCGCGGGGCCAAGCTCCTATAATTCACCCCTCCACTTT
len: 17
j_gene: TRBJ1-6
abundance: -
d_gene: -
v_gene: TRBV19

CDR3aa: CASSLEGVRSYTF
CDR3nt: TGTGCCAGCAGCTTAGAGGGGGTACGGAGCTACACCTTC
len: 13
j_gene: TRBJ1-2
abundance: -
d_gene: -
v_gene: TRBV7-2

CDR3aa: CASSPGTGTEAFF
CDR3nt: TGTGCCAGCAGTCCGGGGACAGGCACTGAAGCTTTCTTT
len: 13
j_gene: TRBJ1-1
abundance: -
d_gene: TRBD1
v_gene: TRBV12-3/TRBV12-4

CDR3aa: CASSSRGNQPQHF
CDR3nt: TGTGCCAGTAGTAGTAGGGGGAATCAGCCCCAGCATTTT
len: 13
j_gene: TRBJ1-5
abundance: -
d_gene: -
v_gene: TRBV19

CDR3aa: CASSESERGIAKNIQYF
CDR3nt: TGCGCCAGCAGTGAGTCAGAGCGGGGAATAGCCAAAAACATTCAGTACTTC
len: 17
j_gene: TRBJ2-4
abundance: -
d_gene: TRBD2
v_gene: TRBV10-1

CDR3aa: CASSDRDFGNTIYF
CDR3nt: TGTGCCAGCTCTGACCGGGATTTTGGAAACACCATATATTTT
len: 14
j_gene: TRBJ1-3
abundance: -
d_gene: -
v_gene: TRBV6-5

CDR3aa: CASSVGQLPPGTEAFF
CDR3nt: TGTGCCAGCAGCGTAGGACAGCTCCCACCAGGCACTGAAGCTTTCTTT
len: 16
j_gene: TRBJ1-1
abundance: -
d_gene: -
v_gene: TRBV9

CDR3aa: CASSPRLGGFTGELFF
CDR3nt: TGTGCCAGCAGCCCCCGCCTAGGGGGTTTCACCGGGGAGCTGTTTTTT
len: 16
j_gene: TRBJ2-2
abundance: -
d_gene: -
v_gene: TRBV7-2

CDR3aa: CASSTGTGADEQYF
CDR3nt: TGTGCCAGCAGTACAGGGACAGGGGCTGACGAGCAGTACTTC
len: 14
j_gene: TRBJ2-7
abundance: -
d_gene: TRBD1
v_gene: TRBV2

CDR3aa: CATSRGEGDYNEQFF
CDR3nt: TGTGCCACCAGCAGAGGGGAGGGGGACTACAATGAGCAGTTCTTC
len: 15
j_gene: TRBJ2-1
abundance: -
d_gene: -
v_gene: TRBV15

CDR3aa: CASSLAGWLESPLHF
CDR3nt: TGTGCCAGCAGCTTGGCAGGGTGGTTGGAATCACCCCTCCACTTT
len: 15
j_gene: TRBJ1-6
abundance: -
d_gene: -
v_gene: TRBV11-1

CDR3aa: CAWSVQGAAYGYTF
CDR3nt: TGTGCCTGGAGTGTCCAGGGGGCAGCGTATGGCTACACCTTC
len: 14
j_gene: TRBJ1-2
abundance: -
d_gene: TRBD1
v_gene: TRBV30